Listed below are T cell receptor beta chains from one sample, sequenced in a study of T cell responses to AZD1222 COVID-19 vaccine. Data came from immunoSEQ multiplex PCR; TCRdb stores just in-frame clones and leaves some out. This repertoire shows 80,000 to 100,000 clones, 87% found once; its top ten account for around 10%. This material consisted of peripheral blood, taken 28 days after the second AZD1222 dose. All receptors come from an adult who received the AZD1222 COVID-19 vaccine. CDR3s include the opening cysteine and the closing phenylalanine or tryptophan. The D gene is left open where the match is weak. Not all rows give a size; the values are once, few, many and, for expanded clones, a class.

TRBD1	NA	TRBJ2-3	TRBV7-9	CASSADRGLLGSTDTQYF	TGTGCCAGCAGCGCTGACAGGGGGTTACTGGGGAGCACAGATACGCAGTATTTT
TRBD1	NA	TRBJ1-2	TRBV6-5	CASSTGQGAWGYTF	TGTGCCAGCAGTACGGGACAGGGGGCTTGGGGCTACACCTTC
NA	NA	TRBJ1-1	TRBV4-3	CASSQDRGVGRKAFF	TGCGCCAGCAGCCAAGATCGGGGAGTAGGGAGAAAAGCTTTCTTT
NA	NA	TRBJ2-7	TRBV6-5	CASRKTGGEQYF	TGTGCCAGCAGGAAGACCGGAGGGGAGCAGTACTTC
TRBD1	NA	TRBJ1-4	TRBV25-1	CASSDPGQGAQKLFF	TGTGCCAGCAGTGATCCAGGACAGGGTGCGCAAAAACTGTTTTTT
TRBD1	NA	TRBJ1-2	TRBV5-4	CASSPGGVQGVGSYTF	TGTGCCAGCAGCCCGGGGGGCGTACAGGGGGTTGGGAGCTACACCTTC
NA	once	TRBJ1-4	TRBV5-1	CASSRLAGVSEKLFF	TGCGCCAGCAGCCGGCTGGCAGGGGTTAGTGAAAAACTGTTTTTT
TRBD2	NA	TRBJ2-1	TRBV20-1	CSASKAGVGNEQFF	TGCAGTGCTAGTAAAGCGGGGGTAGGAAATGAGCAGTTCTTC
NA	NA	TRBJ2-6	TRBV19	CASSMQSGPGANVLTF	TGTGCCAGTAGTATGCAGTCGGGGCCCGGGGCCAACGTCCTGACTTTC
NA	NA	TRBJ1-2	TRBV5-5	CASSLEWGWGNYGYTF	TGTGCCAGCAGCTTGGAGTGGGGATGGGGGAACTATGGCTACACCTTC
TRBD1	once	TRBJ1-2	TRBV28	CASSLTRDREVYTF	TGTGCCAGCAGTCTCACCCGGGACAGAGAAGTCTACACCTTC
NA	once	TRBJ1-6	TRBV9	CASSEVPHSPLHF	TGTGCCAGCAGCGAGGTCCCCCATTCACCCCTCCACTTT
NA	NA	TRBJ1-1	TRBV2	CASRPSRAPDTEAFF	TGTGCCAGCAGACCTTCAAGGGCCCCAGACACTGAAGCTTTCTTT
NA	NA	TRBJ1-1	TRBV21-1	CASSSPRGTGLNTEAFF	TGTGCCAGCAGCTCACCCCGGGGGACAGGGTTGAACACTGAAGCTTTCTTT
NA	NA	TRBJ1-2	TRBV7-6	CASSSQLGGGGGGYTF	TGTGCCAGCAGCTCCCAATTAGGGGGTGGGGGAGGAGGCTACACCTTC
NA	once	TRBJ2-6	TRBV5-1	CASSLWGAPTGANVLTF	TGCGCCAGCAGCTTGTGGGGGGCCCCAACTGGGGCCAACGTCCTGACTTTC
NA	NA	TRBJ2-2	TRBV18	CASSPGHANTGELFF	TGTGCCAGCTCACCAGGGCACGCGAACACCGGGGAGCTGTTTTTT
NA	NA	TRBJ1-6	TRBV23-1	CASSQGAGSSYNSPLHF	TGCGCCAGCAGTCAAGGGGCGGGGAGCTCCTATAATTCACCCCTCCACTTT
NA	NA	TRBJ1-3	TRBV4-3	CASSQDGGSGNTIYF	TGCGCCAGCAGCCAAGATGGGGGCTCCGGAAACACCATATATTTT
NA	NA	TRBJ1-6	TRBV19	CASSIVPGDSPLHF	TGTGCCAGTAGTATAGTCCCCGGGGATTCACCCCTCCACTTT
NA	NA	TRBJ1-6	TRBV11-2	CASSARGYDYNSPLHF	TGTGCCAGCAGCGCAAGGGGGTACGATTATAATTCACCCCTCCACTTT
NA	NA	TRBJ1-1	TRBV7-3	CASSLEVDRKAFF	TGTGCCAGCAGCTTAGAGGTCGACAGGAAAGCTTTCTTT
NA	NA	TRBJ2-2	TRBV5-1	CASSLTGANTGELFF	TGCGCCAGCAGCTTGACCGGGGCGAACACCGGGGAGCTGTTTTTT
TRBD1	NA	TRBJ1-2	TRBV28	CASSSGQGGLIGYTF	TGTGCCAGCAGTTCGGGACAGGGCGGACTCATTGGCTACACCTTC
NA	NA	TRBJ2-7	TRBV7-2	CASRNHGPPYEQYF	TGTGCCAGCAGGAATCACGGGCCCCCCTACGAGCAGTACTTC
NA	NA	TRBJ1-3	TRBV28	CASSLWVGSGNTIYF	TGTGCCAGCAGTTTATGGGTGGGCTCTGGAAACACCATATATTTT
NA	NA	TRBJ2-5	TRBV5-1	CASSLRQAETQYF	TGCGCCAGCAGCTTGCGACAGGCAGAGACCCAGTACTTC
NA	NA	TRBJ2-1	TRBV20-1	CSALLNEQFF	TGCAGTGCCCTCCTCAATGAGCAGTTCTTC
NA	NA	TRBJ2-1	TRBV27	CASTLATSSYNEQFF	TGTGCCAGCACCCTAGCGACTAGCTCCTACAATGAGCAGTTCTTC
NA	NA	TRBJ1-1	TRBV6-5	CASCSTFMNTEAFF	TGTGCCAGCTGTTCAACCTTTATGAACACTGAAGCTTTCTTT
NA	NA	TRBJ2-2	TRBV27	CASSLRSRTDLGGELFF	TGTGCCAGCAGTTTACGAAGTAGGACAGATTTGGGCGGGGAGCTGTTTTTT
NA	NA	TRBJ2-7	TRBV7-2	CASTTRDISYEQYF	TGTGCCAGCACGACCAGGGACATTTCCTACGAGCAGTACTTC
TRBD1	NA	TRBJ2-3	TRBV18	CASSPLTIRGQGTDTQYF	TGTGCCAGCTCACCACTAACGATACGGGGACAGGGGACAGATACGCAGTATTTT
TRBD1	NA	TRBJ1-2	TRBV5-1	CASSLEGTVVNYGYTF	TGCGCCAGCAGCTTGGAAGGGACAGTGGTTAACTATGGCTACACCTTC
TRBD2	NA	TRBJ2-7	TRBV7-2	CASSLDVAGGAYEQYF	TGTGCCAGCAGCTTAGATGTAGCGGGGGGTGCGTACGAGCAGTACTTC
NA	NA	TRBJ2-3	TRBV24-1	CATSDPFRTDTQYF	TGTGCCACCAGTGATCCCTTCCGCACAGATACGCAGTATTTT
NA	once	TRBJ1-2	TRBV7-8	CASSEWTVAYGYTF	TGTGCCAGCAGCGAATGGACAGTCGCCTATGGCTACACCTTC
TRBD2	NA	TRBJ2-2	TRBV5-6	CASSFQAGVVTGELFF	TGTGCCAGCAGCTTTCAAGCGGGGGTGGTCACCGGGGAGCTGTTTTTT
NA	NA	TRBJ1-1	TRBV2	CASSDGGGVAEAFF	TGTGCCAGCAGTGATGGTGGGGGCGTCGCTGAAGCTTTCTTT
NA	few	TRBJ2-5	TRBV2	CASNPPFQETQYF	TGTGCCAGCAACCCCCCATTTCAAGAGACCCAGTACTTC
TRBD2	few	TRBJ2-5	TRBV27	CASSLRGRLAGKFETQYF	TGTGCCAGCAGTTTAAGGGGTCGACTAGCGGGGAAATTTGAGACCCAGTACTTC
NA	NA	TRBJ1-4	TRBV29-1	CSVEGGGLRKLFF	TGCAGCGTTGAAGGGGGAGGGTTGAGAAAACTGTTTTTT
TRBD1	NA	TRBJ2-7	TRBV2	CASRDLRDRADEQYF	TGTGCCAGCAGGGACCTCCGGGACAGGGCAGACGAGCAGTACTTC
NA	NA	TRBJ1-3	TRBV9	CASSPSGNTIYF	TGTGCCAGCAGCCCTTCCGGAAACACCATATATTTT
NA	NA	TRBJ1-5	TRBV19	CASSIGMVGGNQPQHF	TGTGCCAGTAGTATAGGGATGGTTGGGGGCAATCAGCCCCAGCATTTT
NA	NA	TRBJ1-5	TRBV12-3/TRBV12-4	CACHRAAQPQHF	TGTGCCTGTCACAGGGCGGCCCAGCCCCAGCATTTT
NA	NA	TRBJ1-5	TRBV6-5	CASSPGRNQPQHF	TGTGCCAGCAGTCCGGGGCGTAATCAGCCCCAGCATTTT
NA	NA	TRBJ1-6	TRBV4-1	CASSQDLGGGKVNSPLHF	TGCGCCAGCAGCCAAGACCTCGGGGGGGGGAAAGTGAATTCACCCCTCCACTTT
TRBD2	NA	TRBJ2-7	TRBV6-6	CASSPGGRHEQYF	TGTGCCAGTTCCCCGGGGGGGCGCCACGAGCAGTACTTC
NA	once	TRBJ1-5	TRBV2	CASSDRGASNQPQHF	TGTGCCAGCAGTGACAGGGGAGCCAGCAATCAGCCCCAGCATTTT
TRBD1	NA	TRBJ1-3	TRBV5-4	CASKRDSSGNTIYF	TGTGCCAGCAAGCGGGACAGCTCTGGAAACACCATATATTTT
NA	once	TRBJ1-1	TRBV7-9	CASSPSSTEAFF	TGTGCCAGCAGCCCATCATCTACTGAAGCTTTCTTT
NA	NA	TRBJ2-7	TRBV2	CASSVTAIEQYF	TGTGCCAGCAGTGTGACAGCCATTGAGCAGTACTTC
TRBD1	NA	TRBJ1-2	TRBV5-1	CASSQGSGGAESGYTF	TGCGCCAGCAGCCAAGGTTCAGGGGGCGCTGAAAGTGGCTACACCTTC
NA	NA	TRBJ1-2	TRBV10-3	CAMAGQFKSGYTF	TGTGCCATGGCGGGGCAGTTCAAAAGTGGCTACACCTTC
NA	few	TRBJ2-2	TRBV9	CASSVVVNTGELFF	TGTGCCAGCAGCGTAGTAGTGAACACCGGGGAGCTGTTTTTT
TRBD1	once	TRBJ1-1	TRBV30	CAWRGKGARNTEAFF	TGTGCCTGGAGGGGAAAGGGGGCTAGGAACACTGAAGCTTTCTTT